This T cell receptor (beta chain) was obtained from a study of blood T cell repertoires in COVID-19. About the study: Samples of COVID-19 (acute and convalescent) were obtained from the United States, Italy and Spain. PBMCs, B-cell-depleted T cells, or T cells were the source of the cDNA or gDNA that made up the material.

The CDR3 runs to 16 residues. The germline V and J ends were trimmed by 5 bases and 7 bases, with 18 bases remaining between them. Germline V gene sequence: CDR1 SGHAT, CDR2 FQNNGV. Authors' data handling: Reference gene primer amplification gave estimated nucleated cell counts. Clones were read by immunoSEQ multiplex PCR, and TCRdb kept only the in-frame ones, dropping some. V and J calls and clone size are copied from that table; D and trimming were computed from the DNA. The sample records hundreds of thousands of clones, around 91% being singletons. Sequencing was performed on PBMCs or T cells enriched from blood (not recorded which). The chain uses TRBV11-2 and TRBJ1-6, with a tentative D call TRBD1 (6 bases). This sequence originates from a woman aged 40 to 55 who had recovered from COVID-19. CDR3: CASSPLLQGLNSPLHF. The CDR3 DNA reads TGTGCCAGCAGCCCCCTCCTACAGGGCTTGAATTCACCCCTCCACTTT.